This TCR beta chain is drawn from a study of radiotherapy plus CTLA-4 blockade in lung cancer. Study background: With 31% of patients having disease control, objective responses were seen in 15% to 20%. Findings and limits, study-wide: Following radiotherapy plus ipilimumab, tumor-derived TCR clones expanded in the blood. Early blood T cell clone changes and increased post-radiation serum interferon-beta were reportedly the strongest response predictors.

Worth noting for this clone: Its specificity is unknown.

In germline, CDR1 is SEHNR, CDR2 FQNEAQ (reference sequence). V was shortened by 1 base and J by 6 bases, with 11 bases between the two germline ends. The CDR3 has 14 amino acids. Clones were read by immunoSEQ multiplex PCR, and TCRdb kept only the in-frame ones, dropping some. The table includes 90,000 to 100,000 clones, around nine tenths detected once. Chemo-refractory metastatic non-small-cell lung cancer patients were treated with focal radiation plus CTLA-4 blockade with ipilimumab. The clonotype comes from a human donor with non-small cell lung cancer that progressed on radiotherapy plus ipilimumab. V and J are TRBV7-9 and TRBJ2-3; D is uncertain. The source was peripheral blood, collected from a patient treated with radiotherapy plus ipilimumab. The CDR3 bases are TGTGCCAGCAGCTTAGGTGGGGATACGGATACGCAGTATTTT. Translated: CASSLGGDTDTQYF.